The clone carrying this TCR beta chain occurred many times. Antigen unknown. The sample originates from a study of T cells in Graves' hyperthyroidism and ophthalmopathy. Study context: The initial diagnosis was the point when peripheral blood was collected, ahead of any treatment. Regarding the study as a whole: Median prediction lead before ophthalmopathy onset was around seven months with the model.

Patients counted as stable if ophthalmopathy did not develop within 18 months. PBMCs were obtained from approximately 10 ml fresh peripheral blood. Amplification yielded TCR beta CDR3 regions, with RNA transcripts as the source. First-round RT-PCR of the TCR CDR3 relied on the HTBI primer set. TCRdb re-called the multiplex PCR reads with MiXCR, one entry per CDR3 protein. The data hold more than 650,000 distinct CDR3 sequences, with 13% to 15% observed a single time. Sequenced: blood. This receptor was obtained from a woman aged 18-29 years with Graves' hyperthyroidism.

The CDR3 DNA follows: TGTGCCAGCTCACCCCTACTAGCGGACGAAGAGACCCAGTACTTC. Its translation is CASSPLLADEETQYF. The chain links TRBV18 to TRBJ2-5, with TRBD2 matching over 8 bases. V lost 3 bases to trimming and J lost 3 bases; unmatched junction nucleotides: 6. This CDR3 is 15 amino acids long. CDR1 and CDR2 from the germline V gene are KGHSH and LQKENI.